Given below is one T cell receptor beta chain in context. No antigen is known for it. A read error may produce the germline difference seen at one junction end. The data are from a study of cytomegalovirus exposure and HLA in healthy donors. Broader study findings: Roughly uniform depth of sequencing across donors was assumed in presence/absence analyses. Further analysis was carried out later, and it showed several of the most significant clusters appearing linked to common viral pathogens.

This CDR3 is 17 amino acids long. The germline CDR1 and CDR2 sequences are SEHNR and FQNEAQ (reference sequence). This PCR relied on a set of 60 Vbeta primers and 13 Jbeta primers. The repertoire was sequenced with immunoSEQ multiplex PCR; TCRdb's copy has only in-frame clones and lacks some. In the table there are approximately 150,000 clones, about 71% of which are singletons. Sequencing was performed on PBMCs. This sequence was found in a man over 45 in good health and CMV-seronegative. The chain uses TRBV7-9 and TRBJ1-2, with 7 bases aligning to TRBD1. CDR3 nucleotides: TGTTCCAGCAGCCGACCGACGAACAGGGGAGTGAGCTATGGCTACACCTTC. It encodes CSSSRPTNRGVSYGYTF.